Listed below are T cell receptor beta chains from one sample, sequenced in a study of blood T cell repertoires in COVID-19. Only in-frame clones appear in the TCRdb table, and some are missing; sequencing was by immunoSEQ multiplex PCR. Of approximately 210,000 clones detected, 89% appear once; the ten largest clones hold about 4.8%. The sequencing input was peripheral blood. These receptors were taken from a woman aged 40 to 50 with acute or convalescent COVID-19. Each CDR3 is given with its conserved first and last residue. The D gene is left open where the match is weak.

v_gene	j_gene	d_gene	CDR3aa
TRBV12-3/TRBV12-4	TRBJ1-2	TRBD1	CASSQQGSGYTF
TRBV7-9	TRBJ1-6	.	CASSLVPLSSSYNSPLHF
TRBV7-8	TRBJ2-3	TRBD1	CASSLTGVTDTQYF
TRBV6-5	TRBJ2-1	TRBD2	CASSYSRGYYNEQFF
TRBV10-1	TRBJ2-5	.	CASSDASEETQYF
TRBV6-6	TRBJ2-3	.	CAAERAFTDTQYF
TRBV24-1	TRBJ1-5	TRBD1	CATSGGQGSNQPQHF
TRBV6-1	TRBJ1-4	TRBD1	CASSETTGGNEKLFF
TRBV2	TRBJ2-6	.	CASIGAGPAGANVLTF
TRBV6-6	TRBJ1-1	.	CASSPSKAEAFF
TRBV7-3	TRBJ1-2	.	CASSLSQGWGYTF
TRBV9	TRBJ1-2	TRBD1	CASSVEVLGWDRGGYTF
TRBV6-4	TRBJ1-1	.	CASRPTDTIMNTEAFF
TRBV14	TRBJ2-3	.	CASSFLSFNPSTDTQYF
TRBV5-1	TRBJ2-3	TRBD2	CASSLSGLAGGLSTDTQYF
TRBV3-1/TRBV3-2	TRBJ2-5	.	CASSPNPQAKETQYF
TRBV7-8	TRBJ1-1	.	CASSLGTGGGTEAFF
TRBV18	TRBJ2-3	TRBD2	CASSPAGGPQGTQYF
TRBV15	TRBJ1-2	.	CATSREQGNGYTF
TRBV7-2	TRBJ1-1	.	CASSLAPTVTHPAFF
TRBV2	TRBJ1-5	TRBD1	CASNLKGAGNQPQHF
TRBV5-6	TRBJ1-1	.	CASTPTRQKNTEAFF
TRBV4-2	TRBJ1-1	.	CASSHGGANTEAFF
TRBV2	TRBJ1-2	.	CASSVDIRGYTF
TRBV6-5	TRBJ1-2	.	CASISGSYYGYTF
TRBV11-2	TRBJ2-3	TRBD2	CASTWTSGVGADTQYF
TRBV19	TRBJ1-6	.	CASSPSRGWGSPLHF
TRBV2	TRBJ2-1	.	CASAGLRVRYEQFF
TRBV19	TRBJ2-5	.	CASSHTSGTQYF
TRBV6-1	TRBJ1-4	.	CASSDRGTTNEKLFF
TRBV3-1/TRBV3-2	TRBJ1-6	TRBD1	CASSHSRGQVRPYNSPLHF
TRBV5-1	TRBJ1-1	.	CASSPYRGWGYAEAFF
TRBV5-4	TRBJ2-2	TRBD2	CASTAGGANTGELFF
TRBV5-1	TRBJ1-2	TRBD1	CASSSTGGASDGYTF
TRBV10-3	TRBJ2-2	.	CAISLLDSMESGELFF
TRBV12-3/TRBV12-4	TRBJ1-1	.	CASRAQGNTEAFF
TRBV9	TRBJ1-2	TRBD1	CASSQPGQGTSYTF
TRBV29-1	TRBJ1-1	.	CSVGGAGTEAFF
TRBV28	TRBJ1-3	TRBD1	CASSTYRGVGNTIYF
TRBV6-2/TRBV6-3	TRBJ2-3	TRBD2	CASSYFSGGTTSTDTQYF
TRBV27	TRBJ2-3	TRBD1	CASSRRPGQGPSTDTQYF
TRBV9	TRBJ2-5	.	CASSASWTRGEETQYF
TRBV18	TRBJ1-1	.	CASSPDEGVRTVFF
TRBV27	TRBJ2-1	TRBD2	CASSIGLAESSYNEQFF
TRBV19	TRBJ1-1	.	CASSQLVNTEAFF
TRBV7-3	TRBJ1-2	.	CASSLRQDSGYTF
TRBV5-8	TRBJ2-2	TRBD1	CASSYREQGWAGELFF
TRBV11-2	TRBJ1-2	.	CASSLAPRYNYGYTF
TRBV13	TRBJ1-1	TRBD1	CASSNRGTNTEAFF
TRBV5-1	TRBJ2-3	TRBD2	CASSPWTSGGADTQYF
TRBV24-1	TRBJ1-1	.	CATSDPDTEAFF
TRBV24-1	TRBJ2-3	.	CATSGAGPGEVGTDTQYF
TRBV4-1	TRBJ1-2	.	CASSQDGGSYGYTF
TRBV9	TRBJ1-6	.	CASSSGNSPLHF
TRBV6-6	TRBJ1-5	TRBD1	CASSYRGRVQPQHF